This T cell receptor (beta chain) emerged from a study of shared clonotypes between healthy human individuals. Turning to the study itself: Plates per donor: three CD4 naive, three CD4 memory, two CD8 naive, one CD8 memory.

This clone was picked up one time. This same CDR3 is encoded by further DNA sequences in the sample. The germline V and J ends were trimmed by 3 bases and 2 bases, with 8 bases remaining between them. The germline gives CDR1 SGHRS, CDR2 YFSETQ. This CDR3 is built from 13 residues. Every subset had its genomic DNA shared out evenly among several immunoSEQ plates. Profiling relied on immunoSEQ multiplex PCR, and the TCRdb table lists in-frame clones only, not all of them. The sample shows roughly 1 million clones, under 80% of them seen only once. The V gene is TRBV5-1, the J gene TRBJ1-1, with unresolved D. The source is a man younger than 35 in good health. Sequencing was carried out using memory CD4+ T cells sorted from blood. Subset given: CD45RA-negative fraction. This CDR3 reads CASSSQVNTEAFF. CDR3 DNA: TGCGCCAGCAGCTCCCAAGTAAACACTGAAGCTTTCTTT.